This T cell receptor beta chain was identified in a study of blood T cell repertoires in COVID-19. As for the study in general: Samples came from the United States, Italy and Spain, spanning acute and convalescent COVID-19. From T cells, B-cell-depleted T cells, or PBMCs came the material, which was cDNA or gDNA.

Study processing details: Researchers report that nucleated cell counts were estimated from reference gene primer amplification. Only in-frame clones appear in the TCRdb table, and some are missing; sequencing was by immunoSEQ multiplex PCR. V and J calls plus clone size are reproduced from that table; the DNA served to infer D and trimming. The sample lists 150,000 to 200,000 clones, approximately 80% occurring once. Sequencing input: peripheral blood. The clonotype originates from a man in his 70s who had recovered from COVID-19.

As DNA, the CDR3 is TGTGCCAGCAGTTACAACCAGGGTGGGGGGACGGACCAGTACTTC. Residues: CASSYNQGGGTDQYF. This chain joins TRBV6-5 and TRBJ2-5, with D maybe TRBD2 (6 bases). The germline V and J ends were trimmed by 2 bases and 10 bases, with 20 bases remaining between them. This CDR3 spans 15 amino acids. The V gene's germline CDR1 is MNHEY and CDR2 SVGAGI.